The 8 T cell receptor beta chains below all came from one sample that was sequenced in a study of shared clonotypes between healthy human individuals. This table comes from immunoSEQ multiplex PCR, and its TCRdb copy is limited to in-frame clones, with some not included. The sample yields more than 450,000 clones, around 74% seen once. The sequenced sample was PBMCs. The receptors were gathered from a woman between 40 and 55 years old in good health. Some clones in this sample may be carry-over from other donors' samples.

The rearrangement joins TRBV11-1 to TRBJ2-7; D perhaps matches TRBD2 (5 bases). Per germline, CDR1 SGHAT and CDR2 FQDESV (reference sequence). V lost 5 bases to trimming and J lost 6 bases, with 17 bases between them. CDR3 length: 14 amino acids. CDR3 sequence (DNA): TGTGCCAGCAGCCGCCTACTAGTCGGTCGCGAGCAGTACTTC. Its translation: CASSRLLVGREQYF.

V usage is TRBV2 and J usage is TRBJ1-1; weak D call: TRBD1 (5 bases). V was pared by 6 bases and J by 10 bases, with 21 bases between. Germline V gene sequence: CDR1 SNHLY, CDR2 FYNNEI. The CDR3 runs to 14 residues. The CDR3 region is CASRRDGRPLGAFF. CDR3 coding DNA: TGTGCCAGCAGGCGGGACGGGAGGCCCTTGGGAGCTTTCTTT.

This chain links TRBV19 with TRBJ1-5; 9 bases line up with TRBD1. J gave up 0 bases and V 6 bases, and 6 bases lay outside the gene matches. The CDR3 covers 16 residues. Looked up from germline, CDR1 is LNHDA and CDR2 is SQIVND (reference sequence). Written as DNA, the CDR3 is TGTGCCAGTAGCGACAGGGGGGGTTATAGCAATCAGCCCCAGCATTTT. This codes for CASSDRGGYSNQPQHF.

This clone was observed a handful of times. CDR3 in DNA: TGCGCCAGCAGCCATTTCGGGCTAGCGGTCATAGCTTCCGGGGAGCTGTTTTTT. The encoded protein is CASSHFGLAVIASGELFF. The genes are TRBV4-1 and TRBJ2-2, with 7 bases identical to TRBD2. Germline assignment: CDR1 MGHRA and CDR2 YSYEKL. This CDR3 contains 18 residues. V trimming: 3 bases; J trimming: 6 bases; junction bases outside the gene matches: 16.

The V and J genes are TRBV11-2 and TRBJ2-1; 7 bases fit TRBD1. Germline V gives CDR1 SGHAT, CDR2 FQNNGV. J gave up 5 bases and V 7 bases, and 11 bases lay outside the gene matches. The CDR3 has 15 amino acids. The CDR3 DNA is TGTGCCAGCACCGAATACAGGGGTGGGAACAATGAGCAGTTCTTC. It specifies CASTEYRGGNNEQFF.

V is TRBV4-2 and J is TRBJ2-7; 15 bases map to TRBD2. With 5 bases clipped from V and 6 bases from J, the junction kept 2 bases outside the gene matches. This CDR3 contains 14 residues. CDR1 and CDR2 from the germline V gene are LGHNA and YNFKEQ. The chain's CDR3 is CASSWTSGRAEQYF. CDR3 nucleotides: TGTGCCAGCAGCTGGACTAGCGGGAGGGCCGAGCAGTACTTC.

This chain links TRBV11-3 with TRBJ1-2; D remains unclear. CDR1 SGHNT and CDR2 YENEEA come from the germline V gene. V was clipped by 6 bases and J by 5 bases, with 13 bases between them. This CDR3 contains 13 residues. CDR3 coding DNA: TGTGCCAGCAGTTCCTCCGCCGGGTATGGCTACACCTTC. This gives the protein CASSSSAGYGYTF. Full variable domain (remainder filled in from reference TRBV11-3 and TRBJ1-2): EAGVVQSPRYKIIEKKQPVAFWCNPISGHNTLYWYLQNLGQGPELLIRYENEEAVDDSQLPKDRFSAERLKGVDSTLKIQPAELGDSAVYLCASSSSAGYGYTFGSGTRLTVV.

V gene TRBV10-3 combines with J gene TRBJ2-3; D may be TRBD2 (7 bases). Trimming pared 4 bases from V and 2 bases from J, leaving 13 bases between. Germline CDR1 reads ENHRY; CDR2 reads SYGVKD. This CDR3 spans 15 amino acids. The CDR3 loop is CAISVGAGATDTQYF. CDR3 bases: TGTGCCATCAGTGTAGGGGCGGGGGCCACAGATACGCAGTATTTT.